The source of this T cell receptor (beta chain) is a study of spatial heterogeneity in lung cancer. Study-wide context: Consistent detection of more beta-chain than alpha-chain sequences was observed.

The germline V and J ends were trimmed by 0 bases and 11 bases, with 14 bases remaining between them. Germline-derived CDR1 and CDR2 are MNHEY and SVGAGI. The CDR3 runs 13 residues. As for time point: sample taken at primary tumor resection. Unsorted whole RNA samples from tumor, nontumor lung or frozen PBMC were sequenced. The donor population consisted of under 75 patients with untreated, early-stage non-small cell lung cancer. TCR cDNA molecules were tagged individually, and each one carried a unique molecular identifier. TCRdb re-derived calls from the 5' RACE reads in MiXCR, one entry per CDR3 protein. The data show some 4,000 distinct CDR3 sequences, 20% to 30% seen once.

The sample in question was normal lung tissue next to the tumor, obtained at surgery. The chain is built from TRBV6-5 and TRBJ2-7; D uncertain. The clonotype was recovered from a male donor with early-stage non-small cell lung cancer. The CDR3 is CASSYSKGSTEYF. The CDR3 DNA is TGTGCCAGCAGTTACTCGAAAGGATCGACGGAGTACTTC.